The present TCR beta chain was sequenced within a study of T cells in women clearing cervical HPV infection. Study context: Case blood drawn at lesion detection; control blood after infection cleared. Study conclusions and caveats: CIN3+ cases had significantly higher TCR repertoire richness than controls, but evenness did not differ.

HPV was found by MY09/MY11 PCR and dot-blot genotyping. Of note for this clone: The antigen remains undetermined. The sequenced fragment ends 3 residues before the CDR3 boundary, so the rest is inferred from the germline J gene.

Trimming cost V 5 bases and J 4 bases, with 15 bases left between them. CDR1 and CDR2 (germline): MGHRA, YSYEKL. This CDR3 contains 14 residues. The method was immunoSEQ multiplex PCR; TCRdb's version includes in-frame clones alone and lacks a portion of them. The sample includes over 30,000 clones. This receptor was identified in a woman aged 18 to 75 with a cervical HPV16 infection that either progressed to CIN3+ or cleared (not recorded which). Sequences were obtained from blood buffy coat. The chain employs TRBV4-1 and TRBJ2-7; D gene ambiguous. The DNA read from the CDR3 is TGCGCCAGCAGCGCGTACTTTGGAGCGTACGAG. Translation: CASSAYFGAYE. The whole CDR3 sequence reads CASSAYFGAYEQYF.